This is a list of T cell receptor beta chains from one sample in a study of glioma-infiltrating T cells after dendritic cell vaccination. Profiled with immunoSEQ multiplex PCR; TCRdb holds only in-frame clones, not every one. The repertoire has some 90,000 clones, roughly 77% of them found once; the top ten carry approximately 2.1%. Sequenced here: blood, sampled after dendritic cell vaccination. The receptors come from a human donor with glioblastoma. The CDR3 runs from the conserved cysteine through the conserved F or W. The D gene is left open where the match is weak. The size of a clone is reported for some rows only, either as once, few or many, or as a class for expanded clones.

CDR3nt: TGTGCCAGCAGTGACGACAGGGGGCGACCAGATACGCAGTATTTT
CDR3aa: CASSDDRGRPDTQYF
abundance: -
v_gene: TRBV6-1
j_gene: TRBJ2-3
d_gene: TRBD1

CDR3nt: TGTGCCATCCCTGGACACGGCTATGGCTACACCTTC
CDR3aa: CAIPGHGYGYTF
abundance: -
v_gene: TRBV6-4
j_gene: TRBJ1-2
d_gene: -

CDR3nt: TGTGCCATCAGGGTACAAGCGGGAGTAAACTCCTACAATGAGCAGTTCTTC
CDR3aa: CAIRVQAGVNSYNEQFF
abundance: -
v_gene: TRBV10-3
j_gene: TRBJ2-1
d_gene: TRBD2

CDR3nt: TGCGCCAGCAGCCCTCAGGGGGCTGGGGCCAACGTCCTGACTTTC
CDR3aa: CASSPQGAGANVLTF
abundance: -
v_gene: TRBV5-1
j_gene: TRBJ2-6
d_gene: TRBD1

CDR3nt: TGTGCCAGCAGCCCGCCCGGGACAAACACCGGGGAGCTGTTTTTT
CDR3aa: CASSPPGTNTGELFF
abundance: -
v_gene: TRBV9
j_gene: TRBJ2-2
d_gene: -

CDR3nt: TGCGCCAGCAGCCCAGGGTCTGGTAATGAGCAGTTCTTC
CDR3aa: CASSPGSGNEQFF
abundance: -
v_gene: TRBV5-1
j_gene: TRBJ2-1
d_gene: -

CDR3nt: TGTGCCAGCAGTGAACTAGCGGACACCGGGGAGCTGTTTTTT
CDR3aa: CASSELADTGELFF
abundance: few
v_gene: TRBV6-5
j_gene: TRBJ2-2
d_gene: TRBD2

CDR3nt: TGCGCCAGCAGCCAGGGATACAGCGGAGGTGGGATGAGAGGCTACACCTTC
CDR3aa: CASSQGYSGGGMRGYTF
abundance: -
v_gene: TRBV4-1
j_gene: TRBJ1-2
d_gene: -

CDR3nt: TGTGCCAGCAGTGATGGGCAATACGAGCAGTACTTC
CDR3aa: CASSDGQYEQYF
abundance: few
v_gene: TRBV2
j_gene: TRBJ2-7
d_gene: -

CDR3nt: TGTGCCAGCAGCTTTCCTGCGGGGAAGTTCCTGTACGAGCAGTACTTC
CDR3aa: CASSFPAGKFLYEQYF
abundance: -
v_gene: TRBV7-8
j_gene: TRBJ2-7
d_gene: -

CDR3nt: TGTGCCAGCAGGTTTACAGACGAGCAGTACTTC
CDR3aa: CASRFTDEQYF
abundance: -
v_gene: TRBV6-6
j_gene: TRBJ2-7
d_gene: -

CDR3nt: TGTGCCAGCAGGTCTACCACAGGGGGCAGGGAGACCCAGTACTTC
CDR3aa: CASRSTTGGRETQYF
abundance: -
v_gene: TRBV7-3
j_gene: TRBJ2-5
d_gene: TRBD1

CDR3nt: TGTGCCAGTAGTATCTGGGCCCCGTCGAACACCGGGGAGCTGTTTTTT
CDR3aa: CASSIWAPSNTGELFF
abundance: -
v_gene: TRBV19
j_gene: TRBJ2-2
d_gene: -

CDR3nt: TGTGCCAGCAGCTTAGGGGAGGGTGGCCAGCCCCAGCATTTT
CDR3aa: CASSLGEGGQPQHF
abundance: once
v_gene: TRBV7-9
j_gene: TRBJ1-5
d_gene: -

CDR3nt: TGTGCCATCAGTGAGCGAAAGGGGATCTTCGAGCAGTACTTC
CDR3aa: CAISERKGIFEQYF
abundance: -
v_gene: TRBV10-3
j_gene: TRBJ2-7
d_gene: -

CDR3nt: TGTGCCAGCTCTCTTCAGGAGGGACAAGAGACCCAGTACTTC
CDR3aa: CASSLQEGQETQYF
abundance: -
v_gene: TRBV18
j_gene: TRBJ2-5
d_gene: -

CDR3nt: TGTGCCAGCAGTGAAGCCGGGGACAGGGACCACGAGCAGTACTTC
CDR3aa: CASSEAGDRDHEQYF
abundance: few
v_gene: TRBV6-1
j_gene: TRBJ2-7
d_gene: TRBD1

CDR3nt: TGTGCCAGCAGCGTAGGGCTAGCCAAAAACATTCAGTACTTC
CDR3aa: CASSVGLAKNIQYF
abundance: -
v_gene: TRBV9
j_gene: TRBJ2-4
d_gene: -

CDR3nt: TGTGCCAGCAGCACAGGACTAGCCATCGGGGAGCTGTTTTTT
CDR3aa: CASSTGLAIGELFF
abundance: -
v_gene: TRBV7-2
j_gene: TRBJ2-2
d_gene: TRBD2

CDR3nt: TGCGCCAGCAGCCAAATACAGGGGAACCCCTACAATGAGCAGTTCTTC
CDR3aa: CASSQIQGNPYNEQFF
abundance: -
v_gene: TRBV4-1
j_gene: TRBJ2-1
d_gene: TRBD1

CDR3nt: TGTGCCAGCAGCTTAGCTATTCTGGGAACCGGGGGTTCACCCCTCCACTTT
CDR3aa: CASSLAILGTGGSPLHF
abundance: -
v_gene: TRBV7-2
j_gene: TRBJ1-6
d_gene: -

CDR3nt: TGTGCCAGTAGTATCCCGACTAGCGGCTCCTACAATGAGCAGTTCTTC
CDR3aa: CASSIPTSGSYNEQFF
abundance: -
v_gene: TRBV19
j_gene: TRBJ2-1
d_gene: TRBD2

CDR3nt: TGTGCCAGCAGTCCCCGGACTAGCGGGAGGGATGAGCAGTTCTTC
CDR3aa: CASSPRTSGRDEQFF
abundance: -
v_gene: TRBV27
j_gene: TRBJ2-1
d_gene: TRBD2

CDR3nt: TGTGCCAGCAAACCGCGGGGGAGCAATCAGCCCCAGCATTTT
CDR3aa: CASKPRGSNQPQHF
abundance: few
v_gene: TRBV2
j_gene: TRBJ1-5
d_gene: -

CDR3nt: TGTGCCAGCAGCAAAGGGGGGGGGAAGAACACTGAAGCTTTCTTT
CDR3aa: CASSKGGGKNTEAFF
abundance: -
v_gene: TRBV21-1
j_gene: TRBJ1-1
d_gene: -

CDR3nt: TGCGCCAGCAGCTTCAGCAGGGCGGGGGGAACTAATGAAAAACTGTTTTTT
CDR3aa: CASSFSRAGGTNEKLFF
abundance: -
v_gene: TRBV5-1
j_gene: TRBJ1-4
d_gene: -

CDR3nt: TGTGCCAGTAACATTCAGGGGGCTCCTACCGGGGAGCTGTTTTTT
CDR3aa: CASNIQGAPTGELFF
abundance: -
v_gene: TRBV19
j_gene: TRBJ2-2
d_gene: TRBD1

CDR3nt: TGTGCCAGCAACTCCCCCACTGGGAGGGAGTTCTTC
CDR3aa: CASNSPTGREFF
abundance: -
v_gene: TRBV6-6
j_gene: TRBJ2-1
d_gene: TRBD2